Following are 19 T cell receptor beta chains from one sample sequenced in a study of molecular identifiers for immune sequencing clone quantification (dated by TCRdb to about 2018). Library preparation employed PCR. Instrument used: NextSeq 500. TCRdb reran the public reads through fastp at Q25 and MiXCR, keeping productive beta chains. Under each unique CDR3 protein, matching rows form one entry showing the most common genes and DNA. The sample has under 800,000 distinct CDR3 sequences on record, 25% of them singletons. The ten largest clonotypes hold about 0.84% of the sample. What was sequenced was naive CD8+ T cells from blood, with Jurkat cell RNA spiked in. Interpreted using the paper, the cell subset or site label stands for: FACS-sorted CD8+CD4-CCR7+CD45RA+ naive T cells. These receptors were taken from a human donor in good health. Some libraries in this study had Jurkat cell RNA spiked in.

This clonotype was detected many times. The chain links TRBV29-1 to TRBJ1-1, with 8 bases lining up with TRBD1. Germline loops: CDR1 SQVTM, CDR2 ANQGSEA. CDR3 length equals 15 residues. The trim removed 7 bases at V and 5 bases at J, leaving 15 bases unmatched. CDR3 DNA sequence: TGCAGCGCCCCTAGGACAGGGCCAAGAGGGACTGAAGCTTTCTTT. Translating it yields CSAPRTGPRGTEAFF.

This clonotype turned up a few times. This chain's CDR3 is CASSFTPNYEQYF. The CDR3 DNA follows: TGTGCCAGCAGCTTTACACCTAACTACGAGCAGTACTTC. This chain uses TRBV7-8 with TRBJ2-7; D not resolved. CDR1 and CDR2 from the germline V gene are SGHVS and FQNEAQ. This CDR3 region has 13 residues. Trimming cost V 3 bases and J 3 bases, with 9 bases left between them.

This clonotype was found many times. The V and J genes are TRBV20-1 and TRBJ2-7, with 11 bases identical to TRBD2. This CDR3 region has 15 residues. Germline V gene lookup returns CDR1 DFQATT and CDR2 SNEGSKA (reference sequence). Trimming at V came to 0 bases and at J to 2 bases, leaving 3 bases not matched to a gene. The CDR3 loop reads CSARDAGLAAYEQYF. The CDR3 DNA follows: TGCAGTGCTAGAGATGCGGGACTAGCGGCCTACGAGCAGTACTTC.

This clonotype was counted only a few times. The genes are TRBV7-8 and TRBJ1-4, with D maybe TRBD1 (6 bases). The CDR3 is made up of 16 amino acids. Deletions cut 5 bases from V and 4 bases from J, with 17 bases between. Germline V gives CDR1 SGHVS, CDR2 FQNEAQ. The chain's CDR3 is CASSPSSGTSNEKLFF. The DNA for the CDR3 is TGTGCCAGCAGCCCTTCTTCAGGGACAAGTAATGAAAAACTGTTTTTT.

Concerning this clonotype: One base away lies a much larger clone, so this may be a sequencing read error. The chain uses TRBV12-3 or TRBV12-4 and TRBJ2-7; D is unresolved. The V end lost 5 bases, the J end lost 2 bases, and 13 bases lay between the germline ends. CDR3 length equals 14 residues. The CDR3 loop is CASSPPDEAYEQYF. In nucleotides, the CDR3 is TGTGCCAGCAGTCCACCTGACGAGGCCTACGAGCAGTACTTC.

A note on this clonotype: Possible read error: a much larger clone is one base away. The CDR3: CASSLTGAGEELFF. The CDR3 nucleotides read TGCGCCAGCAGCCTGACAGGGGCTGGTGAAGAACTGTTTTTT. V usage is TRBV5-1 and J usage is TRBJ1-4; TRBD1 matches at 8 bases. Germline V gene lookup returns CDR1 SGHRS and CDR2 YFSETQ. This CDR3 comprises 14 residues.

This clonotype was seen repeatedly, ten times or more. V and J are TRBV6-1 and TRBJ2-3; the match to TRBD2 covers 8 bases. V lost 2 bases, J lost 0 bases, and 10 bases stayed unmatched. The CDR3 loop spans 18 amino acids. Germline V gene data show CDR1 as MNHNS and CDR2 as SASEGT. DNA for the CDR3: TGTGCCAGCAGTGAATGGGGTATGTCTAGCGGGAGCACAGATACGCAGTATTTT. It yields the protein CASSEWGMSSGSTDTQYF.

Comment on this clonotype: Being one base from a much bigger clone, this may be a read error. This rearrangement joins TRBV28 to TRBJ1-1, with 11 bases that match TRBD1. The V gene's germline CDR1 is MDHEN and CDR2 SYDVKM. The V and J ends lost 5 bases and 5 bases, in that order; junction bases with no gene match: 16. This CDR3 has 18 residues. The CDR3 here is CASSLYGQGAGGKTEAFF. As DNA, the CDR3 is TGTGCCAGCAGTCTCTACGGACAGGGGGCTGGGGGGAAGACTGAAGCTTTCTTT. The full variable domain, with the rest looked up from reference TRBV28 and TRBJ1-1, is DVKVTQSSRYLVKRTGEKVFLECVQDMDHENMFWYRQDPGLGLRLIYFSYDVKMKEKGDIPEGYSVSREKKERFSLILESASTNQTSMYLCASSLYGQGAGGKTEAFFGQGTRLTVV.

A remark on this clonotype: No conserved phenylalanine or tryptophan is present at the end of the CDR3, so a read error is the likely explanation. The rearrangement uses TRBV4-1 and TRBJ2-7; 8 bases map to TRBD2. This CDR3 is 15 amino acids long. Germline CDR1 is MGHRA and CDR2 is YSYEKL. V was clipped by 0 bases and J by 2 bases; unmatched bases: 3. This CDR3 is CASSQEAGVPYEQYS. DNA for the CDR3: TGCGCCAGCAGCCAAGAAGCGGGAGTCCCCTACGAGCAGTACTCC.

This clonotype was counted a few times. The chain combines TRBV6-2 or TRBV6-3 with TRBJ1-5, with a possible D match to TRBD1 (6 bases). CDR3 length: 15 amino acids. Trimming took 5 bases from V and 6 from J, leaving 17 bases between them. CDR1 is MNHEY and CDR2 is SVGEGT in the germline V gene. The CDR3 DNA reads TGTGCCAGCAGTCCGGGGGCCACCCCCATTCAGCCCCAGCATTTT. Its protein is CASSPGATPIQPQHF.

With regard to this clonotype: This may arise from a read error, as a much more abundant clone is one base away. CDR3 nucleotides: TGTGCCAGCAGTTCGGGACTAGCGGGAGTTAGCACAGATACGCAGCATTTT. Its translation is CASSSGLAGVSTDTQHF. The chain employs TRBV28 and TRBJ2-3; the D gene is possibly TRBD1 (5 bases). The J call may not be correct, given that the DNA end is closer to TRBJ1-5. CDR1 and CDR2 (germline): MDHEN, SYDVKM. This CDR3 is 17 amino acids long.

Ten or more counts support this clonotype. The V call is TRBV7-6, the J call TRBJ2-5; D may be TRBD1 (6 bases). Germline V gene lookup returns CDR1 SGHVS and CDR2 FNYEAQ. This CDR3 has 17 residues. Deletions cut 5 bases from V and 4 bases from J, with 23 bases between. The CDR3 DNA is TGTGCCAGCAGCGTGAAACTTGGGGGCCTGGCGTCAGAGACCCAGTACTTC. This codes for CASSVKLGGLASETQYF.

This clonotype was seen a handful of times. V is TRBV11-2 and J is TRBJ1-2; 7 bases are shared with TRBD1. V gave up 9 bases and J gave up 7 bases; unmatched junction bases: 11. CDR3 size: 13 residues. Germline V lookup: CDR1 SGHAT, CDR2 FQNNGV. CDR3 loop: CASGGQVTPGYTF. In nucleotides, the CDR3 is TGTGCCAGTGGCGGACAGGTGACTCCTGGCTACACCTTC.

With respect to this clonotype: The conserved phenylalanine or tryptophan normally closing the CDR3 is absent here, so this likely arose from a read error. The CDR3 bases are TGTGCCAGTAGTATTGCTCCTGGGGGCGTAGAGACCCAGTACTAC. Protein sequence: CASSIAPGGVETQYY. The gene calls are TRBV19 and TRBJ2-5; a possible D gene is TRBD1 (6 bases). CDR3 size: 15 residues. Germline lookup yields CDR1 LNHDA and CDR2 SQIVND (reference sequence). V lost 3 bases and J 4 bases, leaving 15 bases between the germline ends.

Concerning this clonotype itself: This may stem from a read error, because a much larger clone lies one nucleotide away. The chain employs TRBV9 and TRBJ1-5; no definite D call. The V gene's germline CDR1 is SGDLS and CDR2 YYNGEE. This CDR3 is built from 13 residues. V lost 4 bases and J lost 5, with 10 bases in between. CDR3 bases: TGTGCCAGCAGCCCGAGTGAGGATCAGCCCCAGCATTTT. It specifies CASSPSEDQPQHF.

The chain links TRBV11-2 to TRBJ2-1; no firm D call. Trimming took off 0 bases at V and 7 bases at J, with 16 bases between the two ends. The CDR3 spans 16 residues. CDR1 SGHAT and CDR2 FQNNGV come from the germline V gene. CDR3 protein: CASSLEAYGNFNEQFF. As DNA, the CDR3 is TGTGCCAGCAGCTTAGAAGCCTACGGAAACTTTAATGAGCAGTTCTTC.

This clonotype showed up many times. The chain combines TRBV5-1 with TRBJ2-5; the D call may be TRBD1 or TRBD2 (5 bases each). The CDR3 extends over 15 amino acids. V gave up 3 bases and J gave up 0 bases, with 12 bases separating them. Per the germline V gene, CDR1 is SGHRS and CDR2 is YFSETQ. CDR3 residues: CASSSGRMYQETQYF. In DNA form, the CDR3 reads TGCGCCAGCAGCTCGGGACGGATGTACCAAGAGACCCAGTACTTC.

V usage is TRBV7-9 and J usage is TRBJ2-3; no reliable D call. Trimming removed 4 bases at V and 6 bases at J, with 8 bases between. The CDR3 spans 12 residues. Germline-derived CDR1 and CDR2 are SEHNR and FQNEAQ (reference sequence). CDR3 DNA: TGTGCCAGCAGCTCCCCCCTGGATACGCAGTATTTT. Protein product: CASSSPLDTQYF.

A remark on this clonotype: The CDR3 carries no conserved terminal phenylalanine or tryptophan, so it likely arises from a read error. The chain uses TRBV19 and TRBJ2-1; D perhaps matches TRBD1 (7 bases). This CDR3 has 15 amino acids. Per the germline V gene, CDR1 is LNHDA and CDR2 is SQIVND (reference sequence). V was trimmed by 3 bases and J by 1 base, leaving 10 bases between them. CDR3 region: CASSIAGGSYNEQFS. Written as DNA, the CDR3 is TGTGCCAGTAGTATCGCAGGGGGGTCCTACAATGAGCAGTTCTCC.